This T cell receptor beta chain was found in a study of CD8+ T cells in alopecia areata. Looking at the study overall: Oral tofacitinib (5 to 10 mg twice daily) was administered to treated patients. Study-level points and caveats: A large proportion of expanded lesional clones were detected persisting in scalp and blood during tofacitinib.

cDNA reverse transcribed from extracted RNA served as the sequencing template. This table comes from immunoSEQ multiplex PCR, and its TCRdb copy is limited to in-frame clones, with some not included. Among roughly 190,000 clones, about three fifths were seen once, and the ten largest hold around 3%. Points on this clone: Its antigen is not identified.

The treatment was: oral pan-JAK inhibitor, 5-10 mg twice daily. The TCR comes from a human donor with alopecia areata. Sequencing used CD4+ T cells sorted from blood, obtained at week 4, from a patient treated with tofacitinib.

The CDR3 spells CASNLGGIGDTQYF. CDR3 nucleotides: TGTGCCAGCAACCTCGGGGGAATAGGGGATACGCAGTATTTT. The chain links TRBV9 to TRBJ2-3; possible D gene TRBD2, 6 bases. The CDR3 length is 14 residues. Germline V gene sequence: CDR1 SGDLS, CDR2 YYNGEE. Deletions cut 6 bases from V and 6 bases from J, with 17 bases between.